One and the same sample provided the 5 T cell receptor beta chains below, sequenced in a study of T cells in localized non-small cell lung cancer. Libraries were prepared by immunoSEQ multiplex PCR; TCRdb keeps only in-frame clonotypes and omits some of them. This repertoire shows 15,000 to 20,000 clones, around 87% found once; its top ten account for about 1.2%. Sequencing used peripheral blood mononuclear cells, obtained before any cancer treatment. Receptors were obtained from a woman between 40 and 69 years old with stage III lung adenocarcinoma.

V gene TRBV5-5 combines with J gene TRBJ1-3; D gene uncertain. Germline lookup yields CDR1 SGHKS and CDR2 YYEKEE (reference sequence). The CDR3 is 13 residues long. Between the trimmed V and J ends, which lost 2 bases and 8 bases, there was a span of 11 bases. In nucleotides, the CDR3 is TGTGCCAGCAGCTTCATGGGGAGGGACACCATATATTTT. Translated, it gives CASSFMGRDTIYF. Full variable domain (missing parts from reference TRBV5-5 and TRBJ1-3): DAGVTQSPTHLIKTRGQQVTLRCSPISGHKSVSWYQQVLGQGPQFIFQYYEKEERGRGNFPDRFSARQFPNYSSELNVNALLLGDSALYLCASSFMGRDTIYFGEGSWLTVV.

This chain uses TRBV6-5 with TRBJ1-1; D perhaps matches TRBD1 (6 bases). This CDR3 is 14 amino acids long. CDR1 is MNHEY, CDR2 SVGAGI, per germline. Trimming shortened V by 6 bases and J by 3 bases, and 14 bases separated the two germline ends. The DNA of the CDR3 is TGTGCCAGCAGGCGGGGGGGGCAGTACACTGAAGCTTTCTTT. This translates into CASRRGGQYTEAFF.

The CDR3 spells CSVDGPATPSTDTQYF. In DNA, the CDR3 is TGCAGCGTTGATGGCCCCGCTACGCCTAGCACAGATACGCAGTATTTT. The J gene is TRBJ2-3, the V gene TRBV29-1, with D uncertain. With 3 bases removed from V and 0 bases from J, the gap between germline ends came to 16 bases. The CDR3 sequence is 16 residues long. From germline, CDR1 is SQVTM and CDR2 ANQGSEA.

The V and J genes are TRBV20-1 and TRBJ1-2; no reliable D call. CDR1 and CDR2 (germline): DFQATT, SNEGSKA (reference sequence). V lost 3 bases to trimming and J lost 8 bases, with 10 bases between them. The CDR3 length is 11 residues. The CDR3 here is CSASASPGYTF. CDR3 in DNA: TGCAGTGCTAGCGCCTCCCCGGGCTACACCTTC.

The genes are TRBV15 and TRBJ1-5; D not resolved. CDR1 and CDR2 (germline): LNHNV, YYDKDF (reference sequence). The CDR3 loop spans 15 amino acids. V was pared by 6 bases and J by 3 bases, with 15 bases between. The CDR3 loop reads CATSSPRNPNQPQHF. The DNA for the CDR3 is TGTGCCACCAGTTCCCCCCGGAATCCCAATCAGCCCCAGCATTTT.